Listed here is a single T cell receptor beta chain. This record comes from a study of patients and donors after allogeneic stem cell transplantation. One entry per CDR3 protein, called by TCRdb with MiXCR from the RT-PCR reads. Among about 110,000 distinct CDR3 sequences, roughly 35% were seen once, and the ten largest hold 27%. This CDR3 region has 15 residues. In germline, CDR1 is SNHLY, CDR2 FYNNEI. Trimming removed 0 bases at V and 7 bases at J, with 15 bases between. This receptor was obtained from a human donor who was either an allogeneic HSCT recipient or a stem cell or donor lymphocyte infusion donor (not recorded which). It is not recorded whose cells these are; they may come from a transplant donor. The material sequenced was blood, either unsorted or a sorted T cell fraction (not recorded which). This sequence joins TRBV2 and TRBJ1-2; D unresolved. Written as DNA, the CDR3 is TGTGCCAGCAGTGAAGCTAGGACGCTGACCTTTGGCTACACCTTC. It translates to CASSEARTLTFGYTF. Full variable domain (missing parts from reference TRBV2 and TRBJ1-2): EPEVTQTPSHQVTQMGQEVILRCVPISNHLYFYWYRQILGQKVEFLVSFYNNEISEKSEIFDDQFSVERPDGSNFTLKIRSTKLEDSAMYFCASSEARTLTFGYTFGSGTRLTVV.